The clone carrying this T cell receptor beta chain appeared many times. Its antigen is unidentified. This record comes from a study of early T cells in non-severe SARS-CoV-2 infection. V lost 6 bases to trimming and J lost 2 bases; unmatched junction nucleotides: 7. In germline, CDR1 is WSHSY, CDR2 SAAADI. The CDR3 has 16 residues. Findings of the study overall: Using VDJdb, the matching emphasized anti-spike CD8 responses while missing private and CD4 specificities.

TCRdb ran MiXCR on the 5' RACE reads and lists one entry per CDR3 protein. Of tens of thousands of distinct CDR3 sequences listed, roughly 4.5% were seen once; the top ten hold about 7.9%. Sequencing was carried out using whole blood. V is TRBV10-2 and J is TRBJ2-7; 13 nucleotides match TRBD2. The TCR was taken from an adult who was a healthcare worker with PCR-confirmed SARS-CoV-2 infection or an uninfected control (not recorded which). The CDR3 region is CASSEPTSGGAYEQYF. DNA of the CDR3: TGCGCCAGCAGCGAGCCTACTAGCGGGGGGGCCTACGAGCAGTACTTC.